Below, 25 T cell receptor beta chains from the same sample are listed, as sequenced in a study of blood T cell repertoires in COVID-19. Assay: immunoSEQ multiplex PCR; the TCRdb copy retains only in-frame clones and omits some. This table has about 370,000 clones, nearly 90% appearing once. The specimen was peripheral blood. The receptors were sampled from a man aged 18-30 years with active or convalescent COVID-19.

In regard to this clone: This sample includes further DNA sequences coding for the same CDR3. V usage is TRBV7-3 and J usage is TRBJ2-1, with 15 bases matching TRBD2. The length of the CDR3 is 15 residues. V shed 5 bases and J 6 bases; nucleotides not matched to a gene: 2. The germline V gene encodes CDR1 SGHTA and CDR2 FQGTGA. CDR3 sequence: CASSQGLAGGNEQFF. DNA for the CDR3: TGTGCCAGCAGCCAGGGACTAGCGGGAGGCAATGAGCAGTTCTTC.

The chain joins TRBV11-2 to TRBJ2-5, with D unclear. Trimming pared 4 bases from V and 5 bases from J, leaving 17 bases between. From germline, CDR1 is SGHAT and CDR2 FQNNGV. This CDR3 contains 15 residues. CDR3 nucleotides: TGTGCCAGCAGCTCCGGTCAAGCCCTAGTTGAGACCCAGTACTTC. Its protein is CASSSGQALVETQYF.

V is TRBV19 and J is TRBJ2-2; 8 bases are shared with TRBD1. The CDR3 runs 15 residues. Germline loops: CDR1 LNHDA, CDR2 SQIVND (reference sequence). J gave up 7 bases and V 7 bases, and 11 bases lay outside the gene matches. The chain's CDR3 is CASMSGSRGRGELFF. CDR3 DNA sequence: TGTGCCAGTATGTCGGGGAGCAGGGGGCGCGGGGAGCTGTTTTTT.

The chain is built from TRBV27 and TRBJ1-4; 11 bases fit TRBD1. V lost 2 bases and J lost 5; bases outside the gene matches: 1. The CDR3 runs to 15 residues. Germline CDR1 is MNHEY and CDR2 is SMNVEV (reference sequence). The CDR3 DNA reads TGTGCCAGCAGTTTAGGGACAGGGGGGAATGAAAAACTGTTTTTT. Encoded protein: CASSLGTGGNEKLFF.

Notes on this clone: Other DNA sequences from this sample encode an identical CDR3 as well. The chain carries TRBV20-1 and TRBJ1-1; D unclear. The CDR3 spans 10 residues. Germline assignment: CDR1 DFQATT and CDR2 SNEGSKA (reference sequence). With 5 bases removed from V and 2 bases from J, the gap between germline ends came to 3 bases. The CDR3 is CSARNTEAFF. The CDR3 DNA follows: TGCAGTGCTCGTAACACTGAAGCTTTCTTT.

The chain carries TRBV29-1 and TRBJ1-4, with a weak D call TRBD1 (6 bases). From germline, CDR1 is SQVTM and CDR2 ANQGSEA. The CDR3 extends over 12 amino acids. Trimming cost V 5 bases and J 10 bases, with 14 bases left between them. The CDR3 loop reads CSVKGSRGKLFF. The CDR3 DNA is TGCAGCGTTAAGGGGTCCAGGGGAAAACTGTTTTTT.

This chain joins TRBV7-8 and TRBJ2-1, with 7 bases identical to TRBD2. This CDR3 region has 16 residues. Trimming at V came to 4 bases and at J to 3 bases, leaving 9 bases not matched to a gene. Germline V gene data show CDR1 as SGHVS and CDR2 as FQNEAQ. The CDR3 DNA reads as TGTGCCAGCAGCTCCTTGGGGCGGGAGCGCTACAATGAGCAGTTCTTC. Its translation is CASSSLGRERYNEQFF.

This rearrangement joins TRBV7-2 to TRBJ2-7; TRBD2 might be the D (6 bases). V shed 7 bases and J shed 4 bases, with 29 bases lying between them. CDR3 length: 18 amino acids. Germline-derived CDR1 and CDR2 are SGHTA and FQGNSA. The DNA for the CDR3 is TGTGCCAGCAACCCTGATCCCCGGGGACTCCCATTAGAGTACGAGCAGTACTTC. It translates to CASNPDPRGLPLEYEQYF. Based on the CDR3 plus reference TRBV7-2 and TRBJ2-7, the full variable domain is GAGVSQSPSNKVTEKGKDVELRCDPISGHTALYWYRQSLGQGLEFLIYFQGNSAPDKSGLPSDRFSAERTGGSVSTLTIQRTQQEDSAVYLCASNPDPRGLPLEYEQYFGPGTRLTVT.

The table lists this clone with a count of one. The chain has TRBV9 and TRBJ2-2, with TRBD2 matching 9 bases. CDR1 SGDLS and CDR2 YYNGEE come from the germline V gene. The CDR3 covers 16 residues. V shed 4 bases and J 4 bases; nucleotides not matched to a gene: 8. The CDR3 DNA sequence: TGTGCCAGCAGCACCCGAGCGGGGGGCGGCACCGGGGAGCTGTTTTTT. This gives the protein CASSTRAGGGTGELFF.

This chain connects TRBV5-1 to TRBJ1-1; D not certain. Germline V CDR1 and CDR2: SGHRS, YFSETQ. This CDR3 region has 17 residues. Trimming removed 1 base from V and 0 bases from J, with 16 bases in between. CDR3 loop: CASSLLLLEHMNTEAFF. CDR3 sequence (DNA): TGCGCCAGCAGCTTGTTGTTGCTAGAACATATGAACACTGAAGCTTTCTTT.

The chain has TRBV6-2 or TRBV6-3 and TRBJ2-7, with 10 bases that match TRBD2. Germline V CDR1 and CDR2: MNHEY, SVGEGT. Losses at the gene ends were 4 bases for V and 3 bases for J; bases not matched to a gene: 6. The CDR3 is 15 amino acids. CDR3 in DNA: TGTGCCAGCAGTTCTTGGACTAGCGGAAACTACGAGCAGTACTTC. It encodes CASSSWTSGNYEQYF.

The V and J genes are TRBV28 and TRBJ1-3, with no clear D. This CDR3 is built from 13 residues. Trimming removed 6 bases from V and 5 bases from J, with 11 bases in between. CDR1 MDHEN and CDR2 SYDVKM come from the germline V gene. In DNA, the CDR3 is TGTGCCAGCAGCCTATATTTTAGAAACACCATATATTTT. Protein: CASSLYFRNTIYF.

The chain links TRBV5-5 to TRBJ2-1, with D maybe TRBD2 (5 bases). The CDR3 has 13 residues. Germline values: CDR1 SGHKS, CDR2 YYEKEE (reference sequence). V lost 1 base and J lost 8, with 10 bases in between. In DNA, the CDR3 is TGTGCCAGCAGCTTGTCGGACTCTTATGAGCAGTTCTTC. Its protein product is CASSLSDSYEQFF. Full variable domain (remainder filled in from reference TRBV5-5 and TRBJ2-1): DAGVTQSPTHLIKTRGQQVTLRCSPISGHKSVSWYQQVLGQGPQFIFQYYEKEERGRGNFPDRFSARQFPNYSSELNVNALLLGDSALYLCASSLSDSYEQFFGPGTRLTVL.

The genes are TRBV18 and TRBJ1-1; D unresolved. The CDR3 has 11 amino acids. The germline gives CDR1 KGHSH, CDR2 LQKENI. V dropped 6 bases and J dropped 11 bases, with 13 bases sitting between them. The CDR3 nucleotides read TGTGCCAGCTCGTTTAAACTGGAGGCTTTCTTT. Its protein product is CASSFKLEAFF.

J is TRBJ1-1 and V is TRBV6-2 or TRBV6-3; a possible D gene is TRBD1 (6 bases). Trimming stripped 4 bases from V and 3 bases from J, with 9 bases between. This CDR3 has 13 residues. Germline-derived CDR1 and CDR2 are MNHEY and SVGEGT. The CDR3 DNA sequence: TGTGCCAGCAGTTTTGGGGGCCACACTGAAGCTTTCTTT. This sequence encodes CASSFGGHTEAFF.

This sequence joins TRBV19 and TRBJ2-4; possibly TRBD1 for D (6 bases). V was clipped by 4 bases and J by 0 bases, with 16 bases between them. Germline-derived CDR1 and CDR2 are LNHDA and SQIVND (reference sequence). This CDR3 region has 17 residues. The CDR3 loop is CASSTPRQDVAKNIQYF. The CDR3 nucleotides are TGTGCCAGTAGTACCCCCCGACAGGACGTAGCCAAAAACATTCAGTACTTC.

Here the CDR3 reads CASSHTRGYSYEQYF. As DNA, the CDR3 is TGTGCCAGCAGCCATACTCGGGGGTACAGCTACGAGCAGTACTTC. V usage is TRBV7-2 and J usage is TRBJ2-7; D may be TRBD2 (6 bases). The germline V gene encodes CDR1 SGHTA and CDR2 FQGNSA. Trimming cost V 5 bases and J 3 bases, with 17 bases left between them. The CDR3 has 15 residues.

The chain recombines TRBV7-2 with TRBJ2-1; 8 nucleotides match TRBD2. The CDR3 is 15 amino acids. CDR1 and CDR2 from the germline V gene are SGHTA and FQGNSA. J lost 7 bases, V lost 5 bases, and 10 bases had no gene match. As DNA, the CDR3 is TGTGCCAGCAGCCCCCAAGCGGGGGTTGGAAATGAGCAGTTCTTC. It codes for CASSPQAGVGNEQFF. The variable domain in full, completed from reference TRBV7-2 and TRBJ2-1, reads GAGVSQSPSNKVTEKGKDVELRCDPISGHTALYWYRQSLGQGLEFLIYFQGNSAPDKSGLPSDRFSAERTGGSVSTLTIQRTQQEDSAVYLCASSPQAGVGNEQFFGPGTRLTVL.

The chain joins TRBV6-5 to TRBJ2-5; the match to TRBD1 covers 7 bases. The CDR3 extends over 14 amino acids. V lost 6 bases, J lost 4 bases, and 8 bases stayed unmatched. Germline lookup yields CDR1 MNHEY and CDR2 SVGAGI. This CDR3 is CASRSTGDGETQYF. CDR3 nucleotides: TGTGCCAGCAGGTCCACAGGGGACGGAGAGACCCAGTACTTC.

The chain uses TRBV11-2 and TRBJ2-5; possible D gene TRBD2, 7 bases. Trimming stripped 8 bases from V and 5 bases from J, with 15 bases between. This CDR3 spans 13 amino acids. Germline V lookup: CDR1 SGHAT, CDR2 FQNNGV. The CDR3 here is CASGYGGPETQYF. The CDR3 DNA reads TGTGCCAGCGGATACGGGGGGCCGGAGACCCAGTACTTC.

V gene TRBV5-6 combines with J gene TRBJ1-4; 7 bases match TRBD1. The CDR3 contains 16 residues. Germline V gene lookup returns CDR1 SGHDT and CDR2 YYEEEE. J was trimmed by 1 base and V by 0 bases; bases with no gene match: 3. This CDR3 reads CASSLESGGTNEKLFF. The CDR3 nucleotides read TGTGCCAGCAGCTTGGAGTCAGGGGGAACTAATGAAAAACTGTTTTTT.

Notes on this clone: Other DNA sequences in the same sample also yield this CDR3. V and J are TRBV9 and TRBJ1-5; TRBD1 might be the D (5 bases). Trimming took off 3 bases at V and 0 bases at J, with 7 bases between the two ends. From germline, CDR1 is SGDLS and CDR2 YYNGEE. The CDR3 has 14 amino acids. CDR3 in DNA: TGTGCCAGCAGCGCGACAGATAGCAATCAGCCCCAGCATTTT. It encodes CASSATDSNQPQHF. The full variable domain, with the rest looked up from reference TRBV9 and TRBJ1-5, is DSGVTQTPKHLITATGQRVTLRCSPRSGDLSVYWYQQSLDQGLQFLIQYYNGEERAKGNILERFSAQQFPDLHSELNLSSLELGDSALYFCASSATDSNQPQHFGDGTRLSIL.

J is TRBJ2-1 and V is TRBV3-1 (or the pseudogene TRBV3-2); 11 bases match TRBD2. The CDR3 is made up of 17 amino acids. CDR1 is LGHDT and CDR2 is YNNKEL in the germline V gene (reference sequence). V lost 3 bases and J lost 6; bases outside the gene matches: 10. CDR3 region: CASSHPPTSGRFNEQFF. The CDR3 bases are TGTGCCAGCAGCCACCCCCCAACTAGCGGGAGATTCAATGAGCAGTTCTTC.

The chain has TRBV7-9 and TRBJ2-1; D may be TRBD2 (6 bases). The CDR3 loop spans 13 amino acids. The V gene's germline CDR1 is SEHNR and CDR2 FQNEAQ (reference sequence). Trimming left V 8 bases short and J 7 bases short, with 15 bases between. The CDR3 region is CASDKRATNEQFF. DNA of the CDR3: TGTGCCAGCGACAAGCGGGCCACGAATGAGCAGTTCTTC.

This chain connects TRBV7-3 to TRBJ2-7; 7 nucleotides agree with TRBD1. The V gene end was trimmed by 2 bases and the J gene end by 0 bases; junction bases not matched to a gene: 4. The CDR3 covers 15 residues. CDR1 and CDR2 (germline): SGHTA, FQGTGA. CDR3 nucleotide sequence: TGTGCCAGCAGCTTACGAGGGGGCCTCTCCTACGAGCAGTACTTC. Its protein is CASSLRGGLSYEQYF. The complete variable domain, with remaining parts taken from reference TRBV7-3 and TRBJ2-7, reads GAGVSQTPSNKVTEKGKYVELRCDPISGHTALYWYRQSLGQGPEFLIYFQGTGAADDSGLPNDRFFAVRPEGSVSTLKIQRTERGDSAVYLCASSLRGGLSYEQYFGPGTRLTVT.